The present T cell receptor beta chain was sequenced within a study of blood T cell repertoires in COVID-19. Using immunoSEQ multiplex PCR, the repertoire was profiled, and TCRdb retains in-frame clones only, with some absent. Here the sample spans about 380,000 clones, around 87% being singletons. This clone came up once. The germline V gene encodes CDR1 MNHNY and CDR2 SVGAGI (reference sequence). Trimming took off 5 bases at V and 1 base at J, with 21 bases between the two ends. This CDR3 region has 17 residues. The rearrangement joins TRBV6-6 to TRBJ2-7; D perhaps matches TRBD1 (6 bases). The clonotype originates from a man aged 25-45 years who had recovered from COVID-19. Sequenced: PBMCs or T cells enriched from blood (not recorded which). The CDR3 region is CASSLAQSDSLSYEQYF. In nucleotides, the CDR3 is TGTGCCAGCAGTCTTGCACAATCGGACAGTCTGTCCTACGAGCAGTACTTC.